This T cell receptor (beta chain) was captured in a study of identical twins. Template switching (which added a universal primer site) was used, and cDNA carried unique molecular identifiers. TCRdb recomputed calls from the 5' RACE reads with MiXCR, one row per CDR3 protein. Altogether just over 500,000 distinct CDR3 sequences are present, approximately 22% being singletons, with the ten largest covering 0.75% to 0.95%. General observations from the study: The study based its conclusions on cross-sectional statistical analysis and did not follow the same donors.

As concerns this clonotype: Its target is not known.

A further study also used this sample, focusing on T cells expressing NK-cell markers. That study reports: Serological testing identified seven of the eight sequenced donors as HCMV-seropositive and one as seronegative. The study did not resolve the HCMV specificity of expanded NKG2C+ T cell clones.

This clonotype was sampled from a young woman in good health. Sequencing was done on a sample of CD4+ T cells sorted from blood.

In DNA form, the CDR3 reads TGTGCCAGCAGCTATCTAGCGGGGTGGAGTACAGATACGCAGTATTTT. It is translated as CASSYLAGWSTDTQYF. The V gene is TRBV7-2, the J gene TRBJ2-3; TRBD2 agrees at 9 bases. V lost 4 bases, J lost 3 bases, and 8 bases stayed unmatched. This CDR3 contains 16 residues. The V gene's germline CDR1 is SGHTA and CDR2 FQGNSA.